Sequencing of this TCR beta chain was carried out in a study of blood T cell repertoires in COVID-19. Study information: Samples of COVID-19 (acute and convalescent) were obtained from the United States, Italy and Spain. Nucleic acid was either cDNA or gDNA, and it came from T cells, B-cell-depleted T cells, or PBMCs.

Germline loops: CDR1 SGHRS, CDR2 YFSETQ. The CDR3 consists of 17 residues. V dropped 4 bases and J dropped 0; count of bases not matched to a gene: 11. As processed by the authors: The authors estimated nucleated cell counts from reference gene primer amplification. Some clones are missing from TCRdb's copy, which holds only in-frame ones; the method was immunoSEQ multiplex PCR. The DNA gave D and trimming, while V, J and clone size come from that table. The top ten clones hold over 3% of a sample with roughly 220,000 clones, more than 80% of them seen once. Donors were grouped by their self-reported clinical history.

The TCR was taken from a middle-aged woman with acute COVID-19. Sample: PBMCs or T cells enriched from blood (not recorded which). The gene calls are TRBV5-1 and TRBJ2-3, with 7 nucleotides matching TRBD2. CDR3 sequence (DNA): TGCGCCAGCAGCCCCCTTTCCAGCGGGACTAGCACAGATACGCAGTATTTT. It translates to CASSPLSSGTSTDTQYF. The whole variable domain, remainder taken from reference TRBV5-1 and TRBJ2-3, is KAGVTQTPRYLIKTRGQQVTLSCSPISGHRSVSWYQQTPGQGLQFLFEYFSETQRNKGNFPGRFSGRQFSNSRSEMNVSTLELGDSALYLCASSPLSSGTSTDTQYFGPGTRLTVL.